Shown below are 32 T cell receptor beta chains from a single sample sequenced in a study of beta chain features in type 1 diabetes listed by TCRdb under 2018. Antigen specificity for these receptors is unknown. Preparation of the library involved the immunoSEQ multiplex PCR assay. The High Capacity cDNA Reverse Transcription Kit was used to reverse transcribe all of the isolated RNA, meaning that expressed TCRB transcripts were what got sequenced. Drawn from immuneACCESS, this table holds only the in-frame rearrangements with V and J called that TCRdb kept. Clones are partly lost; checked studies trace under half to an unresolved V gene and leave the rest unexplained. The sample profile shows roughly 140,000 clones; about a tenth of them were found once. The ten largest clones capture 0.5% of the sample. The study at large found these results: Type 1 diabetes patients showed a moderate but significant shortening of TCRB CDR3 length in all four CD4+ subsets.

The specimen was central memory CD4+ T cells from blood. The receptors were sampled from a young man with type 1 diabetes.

CDR3: CASSQRQDTQYF. CDR3 nucleotides: TGTGCCAGCAGCCAGAGACAGGATACGCAGTATTTT. The rearrangement joins TRBV7-9 to TRBJ2-3, with D maybe TRBD1 (5 bases). The CDR3 totals 12 residues. The germline CDR1 and CDR2 sequences are SEHNR and FQNEAQ (reference sequence). V lost 5 bases to trimming and J lost 6 bases, with 9 bases between them.

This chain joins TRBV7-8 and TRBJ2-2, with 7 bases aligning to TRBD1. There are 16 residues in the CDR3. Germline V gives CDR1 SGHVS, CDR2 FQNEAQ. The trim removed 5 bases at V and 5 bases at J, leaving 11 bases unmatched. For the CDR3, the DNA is TGTGCCAGCAGCCTCGCGGCCCCGGGACAGACCGGGGAGCTGTTTTTT. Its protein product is CASSLAAPGQTGELFF.

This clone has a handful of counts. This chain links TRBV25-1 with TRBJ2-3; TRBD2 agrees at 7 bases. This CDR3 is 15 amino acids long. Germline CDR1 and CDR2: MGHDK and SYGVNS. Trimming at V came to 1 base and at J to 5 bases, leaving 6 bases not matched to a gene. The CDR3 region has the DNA TGTGCCAGCAGTGAATTCGCGGGAGTGCAAGATACGCAGTATTTT. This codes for CASSEFAGVQDTQYF.

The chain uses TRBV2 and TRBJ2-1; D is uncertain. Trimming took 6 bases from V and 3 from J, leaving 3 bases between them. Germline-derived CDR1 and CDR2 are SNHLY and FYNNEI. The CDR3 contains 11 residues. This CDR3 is CASRLYNEQFF. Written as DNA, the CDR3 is TGTGCCAGCAGACTCTACAATGAGCAGTTCTTC.

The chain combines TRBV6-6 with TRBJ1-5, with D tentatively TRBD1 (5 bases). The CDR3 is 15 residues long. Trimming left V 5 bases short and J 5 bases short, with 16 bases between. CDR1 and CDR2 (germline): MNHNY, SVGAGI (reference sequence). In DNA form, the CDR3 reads TGTGCCAGCAGTCTTCGACAGCCGAGAGATCAGCCCCAGCATTTT. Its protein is CASSLRQPRDQPQHF.

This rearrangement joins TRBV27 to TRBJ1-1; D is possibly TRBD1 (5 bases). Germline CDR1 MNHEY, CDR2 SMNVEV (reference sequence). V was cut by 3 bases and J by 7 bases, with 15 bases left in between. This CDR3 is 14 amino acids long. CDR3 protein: CASSLSRAVNEAFF. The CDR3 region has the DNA TGTGCCAGCAGTTTGAGCAGGGCCGTCAATGAAGCTTTCTTT.

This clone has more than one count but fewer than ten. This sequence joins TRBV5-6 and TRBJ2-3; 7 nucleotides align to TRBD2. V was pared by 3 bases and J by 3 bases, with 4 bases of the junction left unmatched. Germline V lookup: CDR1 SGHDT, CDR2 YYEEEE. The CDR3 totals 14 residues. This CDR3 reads CASSSGLVTDTQYF. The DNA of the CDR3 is TGTGCCAGCAGCTCTGGACTAGTAACAGATACGCAGTATTTT.

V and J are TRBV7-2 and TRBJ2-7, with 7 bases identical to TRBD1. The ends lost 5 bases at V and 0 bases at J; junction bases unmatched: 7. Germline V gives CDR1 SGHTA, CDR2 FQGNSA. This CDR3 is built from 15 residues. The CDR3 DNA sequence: TGTGCCAGCAGCCCACGAAGGGACAGCTCCTACGAGCAGTACTTC. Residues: CASSPRRDSSYEQYF.

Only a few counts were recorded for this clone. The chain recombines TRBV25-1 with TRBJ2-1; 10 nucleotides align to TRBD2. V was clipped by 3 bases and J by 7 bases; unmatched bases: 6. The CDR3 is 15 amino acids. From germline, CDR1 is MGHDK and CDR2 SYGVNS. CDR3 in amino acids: CASSDPASGRNEQFF. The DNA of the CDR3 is TGTGCCAGCAGTGACCCCGCTAGCGGGAGAAATGAGCAGTTCTTC.

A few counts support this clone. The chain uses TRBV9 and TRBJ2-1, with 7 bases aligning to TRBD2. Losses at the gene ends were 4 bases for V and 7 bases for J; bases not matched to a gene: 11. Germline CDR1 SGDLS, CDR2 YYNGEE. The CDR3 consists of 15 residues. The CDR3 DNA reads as TGTGCCAGCAGCCCCGGGAGCGGGAAGGGAAATGAGCAGTTCTTC. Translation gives CASSPGSGKGNEQFF.

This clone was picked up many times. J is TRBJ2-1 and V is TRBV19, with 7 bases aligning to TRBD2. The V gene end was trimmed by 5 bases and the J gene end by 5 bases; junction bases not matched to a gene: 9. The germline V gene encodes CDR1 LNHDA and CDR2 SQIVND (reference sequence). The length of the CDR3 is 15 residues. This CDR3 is CASSSESSGDNEQFF. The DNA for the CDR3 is TGTGCCAGTAGTTCGGAGTCTAGCGGAGACAATGAGCAGTTCTTC.

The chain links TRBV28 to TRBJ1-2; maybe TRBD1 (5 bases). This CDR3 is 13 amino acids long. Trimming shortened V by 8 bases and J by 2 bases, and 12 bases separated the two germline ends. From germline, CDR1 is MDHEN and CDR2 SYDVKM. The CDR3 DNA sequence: TGTGCCAGCCGGGACGGAGGGAACTATGGCTACACCTTC. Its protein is CASRDGGNYGYTF.

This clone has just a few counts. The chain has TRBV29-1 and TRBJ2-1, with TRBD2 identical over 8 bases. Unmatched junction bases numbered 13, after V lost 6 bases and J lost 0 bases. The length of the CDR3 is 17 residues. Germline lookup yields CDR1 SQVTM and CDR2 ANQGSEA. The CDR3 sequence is CSVLSTSGVSSYNEQFF. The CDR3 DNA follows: TGCAGCGTCCTGAGCACTAGCGGCGTTAGCTCCTACAATGAGCAGTTCTTC.

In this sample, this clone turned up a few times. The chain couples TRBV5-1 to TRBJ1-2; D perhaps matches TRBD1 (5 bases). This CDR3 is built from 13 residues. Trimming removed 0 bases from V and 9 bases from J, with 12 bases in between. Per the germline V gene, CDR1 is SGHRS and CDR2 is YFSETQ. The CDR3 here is CASSLAQGGSYTF. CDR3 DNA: TGCGCCAGCAGCTTGGCCCAGGGAGGAAGCTACACCTTC. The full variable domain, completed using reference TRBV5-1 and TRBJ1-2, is KAGVTQTPRYLIKTRGQQVTLSCSPISGHRSVSWYQQTPGQGLQFLFEYFSETQRNKGNFPGRFSGRQFSNSRSEMNVSTLELGDSALYLCASSLAQGGSYTFGSGTRLTVV.

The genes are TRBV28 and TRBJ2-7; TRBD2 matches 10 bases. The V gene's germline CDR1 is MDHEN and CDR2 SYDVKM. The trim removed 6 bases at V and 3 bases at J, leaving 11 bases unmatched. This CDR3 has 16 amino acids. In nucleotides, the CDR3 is TGTGCCAGCAGCCCATTCCTTTCTAGCGGGAGCTACGAGCAGTACTTC. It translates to CASSPFLSSGSYEQYF.

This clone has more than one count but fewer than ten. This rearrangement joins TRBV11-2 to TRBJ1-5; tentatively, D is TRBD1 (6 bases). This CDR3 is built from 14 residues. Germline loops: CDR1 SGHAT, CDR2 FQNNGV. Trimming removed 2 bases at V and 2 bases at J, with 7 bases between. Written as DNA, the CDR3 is TGTGCCAGCAGCTTACAGGGGCGCAATCAGCCCCAGCATTTT. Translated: CASSLQGRNQPQHF.

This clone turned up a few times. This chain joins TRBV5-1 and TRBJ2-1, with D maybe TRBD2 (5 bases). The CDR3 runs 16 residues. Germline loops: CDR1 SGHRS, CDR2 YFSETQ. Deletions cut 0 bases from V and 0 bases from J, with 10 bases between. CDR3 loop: CASSLAGSLSYNEQFF. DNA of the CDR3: TGCGCCAGCAGCTTGGCGGGGAGTCTCTCCTACAATGAGCAGTTCTTC.

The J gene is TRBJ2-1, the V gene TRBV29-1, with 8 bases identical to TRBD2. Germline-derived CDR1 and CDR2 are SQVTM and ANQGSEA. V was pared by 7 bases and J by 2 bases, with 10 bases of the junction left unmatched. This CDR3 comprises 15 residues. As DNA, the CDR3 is TGCAGCGCCGTTTCCCCGGGACTAGCCTACAATGAGCAGTTCTTC. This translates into CSAVSPGLAYNEQFF.

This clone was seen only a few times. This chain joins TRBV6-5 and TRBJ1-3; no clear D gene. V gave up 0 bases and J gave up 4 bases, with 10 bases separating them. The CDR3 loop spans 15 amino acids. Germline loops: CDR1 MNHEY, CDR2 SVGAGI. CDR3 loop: CASSYSMGRGNTIYF. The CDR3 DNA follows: TGTGCCAGCAGTTACTCGATGGGGAGGGGAAACACCATATATTTT.

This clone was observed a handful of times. The CDR3 sequence: CSVMTSGKNIQYF. CDR3 coding DNA: TGCAGCGTTATGACTAGCGGCAAAAACATTCAGTACTTC. The V and J genes are TRBV29-1 and TRBJ2-4; 9 bases are a match to TRBD2. Germline V gene data show CDR1 as SQVTM and CDR2 as ANQGSEA. J gave up 3 bases and V 5 bases, and 2 bases lay outside the gene matches. The CDR3 has 13 residues. Complete variable domain (other parts from reference TRBV29-1 and TRBJ2-4): SAVISQKPSRDICQRGTSLTIQCQVDSQVTMMFWYRQQPGQSLTLIATANQGSEATYESGFVIDKFPISRPNLTFSTLTVSNMSPEDSSIYLCSVMTSGKNIQYFGAGTRLSVL.

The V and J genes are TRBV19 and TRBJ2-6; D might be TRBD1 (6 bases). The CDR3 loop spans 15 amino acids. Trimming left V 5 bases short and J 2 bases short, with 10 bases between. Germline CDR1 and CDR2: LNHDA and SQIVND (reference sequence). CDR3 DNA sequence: TGTGCCAGTAGTTTACAGGGACCTGGGGCCAACGTCCTGACTTTC. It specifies CASSLQGPGANVLTF.

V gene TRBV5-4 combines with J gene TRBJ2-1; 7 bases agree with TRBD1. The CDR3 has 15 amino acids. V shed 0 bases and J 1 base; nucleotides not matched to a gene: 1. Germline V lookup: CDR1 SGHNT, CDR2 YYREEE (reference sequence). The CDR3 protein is CASSLGGQSYNEQFF. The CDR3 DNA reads TGTGCCAGCAGCTTGGGGGGACAGTCCTACAATGAGCAGTTCTTC.

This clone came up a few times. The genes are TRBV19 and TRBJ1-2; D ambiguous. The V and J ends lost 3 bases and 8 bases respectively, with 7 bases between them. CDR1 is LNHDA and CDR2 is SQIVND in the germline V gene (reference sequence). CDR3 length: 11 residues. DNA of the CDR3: TGTGCCAGTAGTATGGAGTGGGGCTACACCTTC. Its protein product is CASSMEWGYTF.

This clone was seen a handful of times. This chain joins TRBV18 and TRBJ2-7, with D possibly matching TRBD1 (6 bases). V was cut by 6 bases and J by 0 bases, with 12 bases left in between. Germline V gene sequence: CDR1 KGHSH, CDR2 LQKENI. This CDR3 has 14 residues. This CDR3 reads CASSAQGFSYEQYF. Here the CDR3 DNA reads TGTGCCAGCTCCGCACAGGGATTCTCCTACGAGCAGTACTTC.

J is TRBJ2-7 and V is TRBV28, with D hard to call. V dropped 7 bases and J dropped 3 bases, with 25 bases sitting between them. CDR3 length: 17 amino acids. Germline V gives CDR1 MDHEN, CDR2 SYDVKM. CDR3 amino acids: CASTRLRSSNPDYEQYF. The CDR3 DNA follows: TGTGCCAGCACTAGACTGCGGAGCTCGAACCCCGACTACGAGCAGTACTTC.

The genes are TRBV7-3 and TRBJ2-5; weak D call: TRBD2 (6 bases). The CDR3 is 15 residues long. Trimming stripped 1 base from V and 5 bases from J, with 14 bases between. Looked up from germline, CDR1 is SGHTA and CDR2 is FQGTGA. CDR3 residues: CASSLSGTLRETQYF. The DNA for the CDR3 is TGTGCCAGCAGCTTAAGCGGGACCCTGAGGGAGACCCAGTACTTC.

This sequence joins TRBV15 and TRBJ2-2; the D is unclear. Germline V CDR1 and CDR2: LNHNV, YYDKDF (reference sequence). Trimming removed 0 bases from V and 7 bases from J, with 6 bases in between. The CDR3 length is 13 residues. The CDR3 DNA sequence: TGTGCCACCAGCAGAGATCCCCTCGGGGAGCTGTTTTTT. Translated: CATSRDPLGELFF.

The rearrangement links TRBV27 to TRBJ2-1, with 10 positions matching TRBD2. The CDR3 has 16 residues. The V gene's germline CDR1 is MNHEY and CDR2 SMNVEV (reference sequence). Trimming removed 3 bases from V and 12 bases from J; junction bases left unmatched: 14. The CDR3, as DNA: TGTGCCAGCAGTTTGTCCGGGACTAGCGCGAATCGGATGCAGTTCTTC. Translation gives CASSLSGTSANRMQFF.

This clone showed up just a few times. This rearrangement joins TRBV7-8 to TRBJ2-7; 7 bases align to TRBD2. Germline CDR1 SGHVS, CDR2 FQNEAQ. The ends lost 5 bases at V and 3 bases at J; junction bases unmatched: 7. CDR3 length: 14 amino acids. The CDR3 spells CASSARTSDYEQYF. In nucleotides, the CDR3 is TGTGCCAGCAGCGCCCGTACTAGCGACTACGAGCAGTACTTC. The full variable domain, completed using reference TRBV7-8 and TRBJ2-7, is GAGVSQSPRYKVAKRGQDVALRCDPISGHVSLFWYQQALGQGPEFLTYFQNEAQLDKSGLPSDRFFAERPEGSVSTLKIQRTQQEDSAVYLCASSARTSDYEQYFGPGTRLTVT.

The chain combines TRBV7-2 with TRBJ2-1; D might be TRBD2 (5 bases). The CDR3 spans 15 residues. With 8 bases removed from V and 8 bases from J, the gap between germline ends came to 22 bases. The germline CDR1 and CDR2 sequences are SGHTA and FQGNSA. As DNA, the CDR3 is TGTGCCAGCTCCGTCGGCAGGCCGAGGGAGTATGAGCAGTTCTTC. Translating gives CASSVGRPREYEQFF.

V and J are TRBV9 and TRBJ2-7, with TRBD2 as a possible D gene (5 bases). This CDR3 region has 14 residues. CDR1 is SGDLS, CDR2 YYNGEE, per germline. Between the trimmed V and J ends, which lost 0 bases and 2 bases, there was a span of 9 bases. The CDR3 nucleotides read TGTGCCAGCAGCGTAGCGGCGGGTGCCTACGAGCAGTACTTC. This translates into CASSVAAGAYEQYF.

The CDR3 here is CASSQAVAYEQYF. The DNA of the CDR3 is TGTGCCAGCAGCCAGGCTGTTGCCTACGAGCAGTACTTC. The chain recombines TRBV14 with TRBJ2-7; no firm D call. CDR3 length equals 13 residues. CDR1 is SGHDN, CDR2 FVKESK, per germline. The V and J ends lost 3 bases and 2 bases respectively, with 8 bases between them.